Each of the 3 T cell receptor beta chains below was sequenced from the same sample in a study of blood T cell repertoires in COVID-19. Data came from immunoSEQ multiplex PCR; TCRdb stores just in-frame clones and leaves some out. The sample includes 150,000 to 200,000 clones, roughly nine tenths of them seen just once. Sequenced sample: peripheral blood. Receptors were obtained from a woman aged 80 or over in a cohort sampled during active or convalescent COVID-19.

The chain couples TRBV4-3 to TRBJ1-6; the match to TRBD1 covers 7 bases. The V and J ends lost 1 base and 7 bases, in that order; junction bases with no gene match: 7. CDR3 length: 16 amino acids. Looked up from germline, CDR1 is LGHNA and CDR2 is YSLEER. This CDR3 reads CASSQGKGRGNSPLHF. CDR3 coding DNA: TGCGCCAGCAGCCAAGGAAAGGGCAGGGGGAATTCACCCCTCCACTTT.

This sequence joins TRBV19 and TRBJ2-1; TRBD1 matches at 8 bases. The CDR3 runs to 14 residues. J gave up 5 bases and V 7 bases, and 7 bases lay outside the gene matches. Germline V gene sequence: CDR1 LNHDA, CDR2 SQIVND (reference sequence). The CDR3 coding sequence is TGTGCCAGTATCGACAGGGGACACGACAATGAGCAGTTCTTC. This encodes CASIDRGHDNEQFF.

V is TRBV19 and J is TRBJ1-5; maybe TRBD1 (5 bases). Trimming pared 5 bases from V and 6 bases from J, leaving 20 bases between. The CDR3 runs to 16 residues. CDR1 is LNHDA and CDR2 is SQIVND in the germline V gene (reference sequence). The CDR3 DNA reads as TGTGCCAGTAGTCCGAGGCCTGGCAGGGCGGCTCAGCCCCAGCATTTT. Protein product: CASSPRPGRAAQPQHF.